What follows is one TCR beta chain and its context. Its antigen is unknown. Per-nucleotide qualities are absent, and no much larger clonotype sits a single base away. This specimen comes from a study of T cell responses to AZD1222 COVID-19 vaccine (dated by TCRdb to about 2021). About the full investigation: TCR sequencing was performed for 230 to 250 trial participants, of whom roughly 200 were given two doses of AZD1222 and some 26 were given two doses of MenACWY control vaccine. Trial participants were enrolled into age subgroups of 18-55, 56-69 and 70-plus years, which contained about 150, 28 and 57 TCR-sequenced participants, respectively. The study at large found these results: Epitopes outside the regions mutated in the B.1.351 and B.1.1.7 variants were reportedly recognized by nearly half of the unique spike-specific TCRs. Participants were mostly white British and included more females than males, and it was suggested by the authors that clonal diversity may have been underestimated. Because no day 14 peak-response samples were available, repertoires were characterized only after the peak T cell response. The whole spike protein was spanned by vaccine-associated CD4 TCRs, and dominant responses were seen in regions 160-218 and 743-854. Conclusions about previously exposed vaccinees were limited because only six AZD1222 recipients were SARS-CoV-2 seropositive at baseline. In the small 56-69-year group, the increase in depth fell short of significance, most likely because of low power. Spike-specific TCR breadth and depth rose significantly after two AZD1222 doses compared with day 0 and with MenACWY recipients.

The CDR3 regions of human TCRbeta chains were analyzed by immunosequencing. Under the source paper's analysis protocol: Repertoire TCRs were checked for matches against a reference library of SARS-CoV-2-specific TCRs that had been generated using the MIRA antigen-specificity platform. Breadth was defined as the fraction of unique TCRs that were SARS-CoV-2-associated, and depth was defined as the fraction of total T cells that were SARS-CoV-2-associated. Using the MIRA data, every spike-specific TCR was mapped to the spike region that the TCR reacted to and assigned to either a CD4 or a CD8 class. Log10-transformed breadth and depth values were compared by one-way ANOVA with Sidak's multiple comparisons tests. Here the immuneACCESS table is served through TCRdb, limited to in-frame sequences with V and J called. Missing clones are a known gap in these copies; in checked studies unresolved V genes cover under half, and the rest lacks a known reason. That table gives V, J and clone size, and the DNA gave D and trimming. This sample holds tens of thousands of clones; about 82% were observed only once. The top ten clones comprise around 5.4% of the sample.

The time point label corresponds to: about 28 days (+/-7) after the second vaccine dose. AZD1222 recipients with second doses at about 4 weeks or about 12 weeks were pooled, because spike-specific TCR depth and breadth did not differ between schedules. Samples from vaccinated people were obtained from the UK trials COV001 and COV002, which included a single-blind randomized controlled phase 2/3 trial of AZD1222 (ChAdOx1 nCoV-19) in healthy adults. Trial participant PBMC samples were collected at day 0 and day 28 after the second dose for TCRbeta chain sequencing. The germline V gene provides CDR1 SGHVS and CDR2 FNYEAQ. The CDR3 spans 14 residues, from the cysteine through the phenylalanine. Only CDR3 DNA is held: 42 bases, read in frame from base 1. V lost 3 bases and J lost 4 bases; the stretch between them is 9 bases long.

Here the sequenced sample was peripheral blood, taken 28 days after the second AZD1222 dose. This TCR derives from an adult who received the AZD1222 COVID-19 vaccine. The sequence joins TRBV7-6 to TRBJ2-2; possibly the D gene is TRBD2, per 5 matching bases. The DNA sequence reads TGTGCCAGCAGCTTGGACTCCTCCACCGGGGAGCTGTTTTTT. This is translated as CASSLDSSTGELFF. The full variable domain, with segments outside the CDR3 supplied by the reference TRBV7-6 and TRBJ2-2 proteins, appears as GAGVSQSPRYKVTKRGQDVALRCDPISGHVSLYWYRQALGQGPEFLTYFNYEAQQDKSGLPNDRFSAERPEGSISTLTIQRTEQRDSAMYRCASSLDSSTGELFFGEGSRLTVL.